There are a few counts of the clone carrying this T cell receptor beta chain. Its antigen is not known. This may be a read error: a much more frequent sequence differs by one nucleotide. This sample is drawn from a study of neurological immune-mediated disorders. PBMCs numbering 2 million and stored at -80 C yielded the unsorted libraries. The CDR3 runs 12 residues. Germline CDR1 is MGHRA and CDR2 is YSYEKL. The team produced cDNA through 5'RACE using 10-nucleotide random UMIs. TCRdb independently ran MiXCR on the 5' RACE reads; one entry per CDR3 protein. The table has roughly 70,000 distinct CDR3 sequences, around 3.9% seen once. General study results and limits: Phylogenetic grouping assigned the repertoires of 18 of 34 multiple sclerosis patients to a single related-CDR3 cluster, representing a possible signature. The multiple sclerosis repertoire cluster showed no association with any clinical or MRI feature. The authors stated that larger cohorts are needed.

The V call is TRBV4-1, the J call TRBJ2-3, with D unresolved. Sequencing used PBMCs. The clonotype originates from a man younger than 45 with multiple sclerosis. CDR3 in amino acids: CASSKDLDTQYF. The CDR3 DNA follows: TGCGCCAGCAGCAAAGATCTTGATACGCAGTATTTT.